One sample yielded the 2 T cell receptor beta chains listed below, sequenced in a study of cytomegalovirus exposure and HLA in healthy donors. Both 60 Vbeta primers and 13 Jbeta primers went into the PCR. Sequencing was performed with immunoSEQ multiplex PCR; in TCRdb, only in-frame clones are kept and a portion is missing. Among some 83,000 clones listed, 70% to 75% were seen once. The sequencing sample was made of PBMCs. These receptors were obtained from a man aged 60 to 75 in good health and CMV-seronegative.

The V gene is TRBV2, the J gene TRBJ1-4; D is perhaps TRBD1 (5 bases). Germline assignment: CDR1 SNHLY and CDR2 FYNNEI. Trimming left V 0 bases short and J 9 bases short, with 20 bases between. This CDR3 spans 17 amino acids. CDR3 nucleotides: TGTGCCAGCAGTGAAGCGCTTGGGGCCCACCTGAGGAAAAAACTGTTTTTT. This codes for CASSEALGAHLRKKLFF.

The sample holds a few counts of this clone. The V call is TRBV6-1, the J call TRBJ1-2; D possibly corresponds to TRBD1 (5 bases). The V end was cut by 5 bases, the J end by 4 bases, with 8 bases between. CDR1 and CDR2 (germline): MNHNS, SASEGT. The CDR3 is made up of 12 amino acids. CDR3 region: CASSSGGYGYTF. The CDR3 DNA reads TGTGCCAGCAGTTCGGGGGGCTATGGCTACACCTTC.